The present entry profiles one TCR beta chain with its context. Its antigen is undetermined. In the study's own analysis: ImmunoSEQ only sent back junction sequences with no quality scores, so filtering was done differently. Assay used: immunoSEQ multiplex PCR; TCRdb lists only in-frame clones, some missing. That table is the source of V, J and clone size, and D and trimming were worked out from the DNA. The sample holds about 2.4 million clones, roughly 93% seen once. This entry comes from a study of shared clonotypes between healthy human individuals. Study conclusions and caveats: Generally, estimated richness proved larger in naive subsets than it did in memory subsets. At large depth, rarefaction still showed sorted-subset sequencing to be incomplete.

The CDR3 runs to 15 residues. The V segment lost 3 bases and the J segment 5 bases; nucleotides outside the gene matches: 7. J is TRBJ2-7 and V is TRBV23-1, with TRBD1 matching 10 bases. TRBV23-1 is an open reading frame, and its role is uncertain. The clonotype comes from a man in his late teens or twenties in good health. Some clones in this sample may be carry-over from other donors' samples. Source material: naive CD4+ T cells from PBMCs. Subset in this sample: CD45RA+ positively selected. CDR3 sequence (DNA): TGCGCCAGCAGTCATGGACAGGGGGGCCCAAACGAGCAGTACTTC. This sequence encodes CASSHGQGGPNEQYF.